This T cell receptor beta chain appears in the sequencing data of a study of beta chain features in type 1 diabetes. Across the whole study: Researchers looked at about 110 million sorted cells across all samples. Broader study findings: It was among patients, rather than healthy donors, that naive, central memory and Treg TCRB repertoires appeared more similar. Shorter TCRB CDR3s, moderately but significantly so, marked every one of the four CD4+ subsets in Type 1 diabetes patients. PCR might show a preference for shorter templates, equally across patients and controls.

This CDR3 spans 16 amino acids. V lost 3 bases and J 4 bases, leaving 18 bases between the germline ends. Germline V lookup: CDR1 SGHVS, CDR2 FQNEAQ. Expressed TCRB transcripts got sequenced, as all isolated RNA was reverse transcribed. Measured with immunoSEQ multiplex PCR; TCRdb has only the in-frame clones, and not every one. The sample includes some 350,000 clones, roughly a tenth of them seen just once. Of note for this clone: Antigen specificity is unknown.

The sequence derives from a man aged 25-40 years with type 1 diabetes. This chain uses TRBV7-8 with TRBJ1-2; D is perhaps TRBD1 (6 bases). Sequenced: central memory CD4+ T cells from blood. This CDR3 is CASSLNQGRSSYGYTF. The CDR3 DNA is TGTGCCAGCAGCTTGAATCAGGGGCGGTCTAGCTATGGCTACACCTTC. The whole variable domain, filled in from reference TRBV7-8 and TRBJ1-2, reads GAGVSQSPRYKVAKRGQDVALRCDPISGHVSLFWYQQALGQGPEFLTYFQNEAQLDKSGLPSDRFFAERPEGSVSTLKIQRTQQEDSAVYLCASSLNQGRSSYGYTFGSGTRLTVV.